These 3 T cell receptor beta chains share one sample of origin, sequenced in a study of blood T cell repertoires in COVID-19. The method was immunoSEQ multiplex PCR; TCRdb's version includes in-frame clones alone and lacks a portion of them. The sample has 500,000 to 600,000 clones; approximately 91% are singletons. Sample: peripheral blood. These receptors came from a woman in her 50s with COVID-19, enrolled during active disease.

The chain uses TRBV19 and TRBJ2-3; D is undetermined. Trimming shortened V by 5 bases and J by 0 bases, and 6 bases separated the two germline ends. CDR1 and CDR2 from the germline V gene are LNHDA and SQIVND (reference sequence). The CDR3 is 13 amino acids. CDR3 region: CASSEMSTDTQYF. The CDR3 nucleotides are TGTGCCAGTAGTGAGATGAGCACAGATACGCAGTATTTT.

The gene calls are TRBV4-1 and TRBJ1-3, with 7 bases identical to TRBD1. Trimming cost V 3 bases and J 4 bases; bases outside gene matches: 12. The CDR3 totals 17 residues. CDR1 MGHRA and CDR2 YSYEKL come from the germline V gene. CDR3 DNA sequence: TGCGCCAGCAGCCAGTTTACAACCGGGACAGTAGGAAACACCATATATTTT. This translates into CASSQFTTGTVGNTIYF.

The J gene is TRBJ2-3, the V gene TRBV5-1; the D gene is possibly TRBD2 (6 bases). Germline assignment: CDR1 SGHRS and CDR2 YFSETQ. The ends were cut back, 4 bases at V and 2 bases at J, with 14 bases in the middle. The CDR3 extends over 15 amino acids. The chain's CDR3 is CASSPLTGDTDTQYF. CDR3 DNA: TGCGCCAGCAGCCCCCTTACGGGGGACACAGATACGCAGTATTTT. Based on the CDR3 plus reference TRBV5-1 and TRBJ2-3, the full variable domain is KAGVTQTPRYLIKTRGQQVTLSCSPISGHRSVSWYQQTPGQGLQFLFEYFSETQRNKGNFPGRFSGRQFSNSRSEMNVSTLELGDSALYLCASSPLTGDTDTQYFGPGTRLTVL.